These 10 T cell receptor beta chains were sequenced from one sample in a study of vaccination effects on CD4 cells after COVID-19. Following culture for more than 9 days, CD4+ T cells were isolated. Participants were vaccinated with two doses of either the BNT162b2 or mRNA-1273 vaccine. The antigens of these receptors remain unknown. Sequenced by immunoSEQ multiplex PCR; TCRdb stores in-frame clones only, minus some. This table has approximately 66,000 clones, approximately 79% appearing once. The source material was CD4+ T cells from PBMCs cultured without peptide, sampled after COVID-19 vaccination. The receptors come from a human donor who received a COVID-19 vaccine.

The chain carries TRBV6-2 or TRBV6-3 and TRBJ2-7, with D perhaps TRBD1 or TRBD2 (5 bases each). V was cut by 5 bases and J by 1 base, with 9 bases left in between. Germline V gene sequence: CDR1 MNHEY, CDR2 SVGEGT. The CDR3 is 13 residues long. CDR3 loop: CASSRDESYEQYV. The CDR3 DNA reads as TGTGCCAGCAGTCGGGACGAATCCTACGAGCAGTACGTC.

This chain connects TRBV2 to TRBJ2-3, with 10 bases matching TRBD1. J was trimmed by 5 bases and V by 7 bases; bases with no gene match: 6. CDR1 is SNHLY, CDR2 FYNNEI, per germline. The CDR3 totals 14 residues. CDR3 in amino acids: CASNRDRGGDTQYF. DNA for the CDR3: TGTGCCAGCAACCGGGACAGGGGCGGAGATACGCAGTATTTT.

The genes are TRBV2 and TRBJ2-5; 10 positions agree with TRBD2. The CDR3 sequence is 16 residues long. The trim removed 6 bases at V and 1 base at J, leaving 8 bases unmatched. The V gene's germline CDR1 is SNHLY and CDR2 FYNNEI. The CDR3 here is CASSAILAGSQETQYF. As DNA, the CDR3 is TGTGCCAGCAGCGCGATACTAGCGGGGAGCCAAGAGACCCAGTACTTC.

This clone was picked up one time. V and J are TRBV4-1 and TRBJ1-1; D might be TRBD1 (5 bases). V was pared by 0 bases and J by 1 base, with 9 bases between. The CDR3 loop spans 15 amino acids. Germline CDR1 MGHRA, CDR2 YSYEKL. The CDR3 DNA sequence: TGCGCCAGCAGCCAAGATCCGAGGGGGAACACTGAAGCTTTCTTT. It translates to CASSQDPRGNTEAFF.

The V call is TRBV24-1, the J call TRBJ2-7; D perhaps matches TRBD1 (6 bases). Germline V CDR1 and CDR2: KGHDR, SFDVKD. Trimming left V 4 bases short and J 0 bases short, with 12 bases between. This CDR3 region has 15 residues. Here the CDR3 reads CATSEERQASYEQYV. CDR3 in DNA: TGTGCCACCAGTGAAGAACGACAGGCCTCCTACGAGCAGTACGTC.

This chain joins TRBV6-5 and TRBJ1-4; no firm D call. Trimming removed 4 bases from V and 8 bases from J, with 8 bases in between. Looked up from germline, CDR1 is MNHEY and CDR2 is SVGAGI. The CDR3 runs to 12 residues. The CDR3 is CASSFTWEKLFF. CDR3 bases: TGTGCCAGCAGTTTCACCTGGGAAAAACTGTTTTTT.

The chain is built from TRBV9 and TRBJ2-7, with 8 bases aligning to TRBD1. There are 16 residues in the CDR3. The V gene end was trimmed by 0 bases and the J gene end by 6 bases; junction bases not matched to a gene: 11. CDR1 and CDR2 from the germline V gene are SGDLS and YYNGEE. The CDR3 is CASSVGGRRGPVEQYV. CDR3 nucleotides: TGTGCCAGCAGCGTAGGAGGCCGCAGGGGGCCAGTCGAGCAGTACGTC.

Here the CDR3 reads CASSIRGQGAGEKLFF. In nucleotides, the CDR3 is TGCGCCAGCAGCATACGCGGACAGGGGGCCGGGGAAAAACTGTTTTTT. The chain recombines TRBV5-1 with TRBJ1-4, with 11 bases lining up with TRBD1. Germline V lookup: CDR1 SGHRS, CDR2 YFSETQ. The J segment lost 8 bases and the V segment lost 4 bases, leaving 10 bases of the junction unmatched. This CDR3 is built from 16 residues.

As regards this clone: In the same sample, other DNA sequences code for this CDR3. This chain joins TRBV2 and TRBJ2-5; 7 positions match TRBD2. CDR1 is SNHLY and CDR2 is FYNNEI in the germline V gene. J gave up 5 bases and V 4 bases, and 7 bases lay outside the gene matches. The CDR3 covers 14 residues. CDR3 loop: CASSAGRGLETQYF. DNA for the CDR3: TGTGCCAGCAGTGCGGGGAGGGGTTTGGAGACCCAGTACTTC.

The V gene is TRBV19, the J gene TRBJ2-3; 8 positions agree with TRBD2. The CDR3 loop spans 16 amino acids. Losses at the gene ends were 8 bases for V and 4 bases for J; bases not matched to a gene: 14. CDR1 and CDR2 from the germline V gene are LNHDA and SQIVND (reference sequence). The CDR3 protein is CASSIRGTSGSDTQYF. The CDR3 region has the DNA TGTGCCAGTTCGATCCGAGGGACTAGTGGGTCAGATACGCAGTATTTT.